This T cell receptor (beta chain) was identified in a study of T cell repertoires in cytomegalovirus infection. Study overall: It was recently identified HLA-C-restricted and well-studied HLA-B-restricted CMV epitopes that the study used.

In TCRdb, the reads were re-called with MiXCR into one record per CDR3 protein. Of roughly 920,000 distinct CDR3 sequences in the sample, approximately 31% were seen once. V lost 3 bases to trimming and J lost 1 base; unmatched junction nucleotides: 2. This CDR3 contains 15 residues. CDR1 is PRHDT and CDR2 is FYEKMQ in the germline V gene (reference sequence). As to this clonotype: Its antigen is still unknown.

Sequencing used cultured CD8+ T cells from PBMCs, obtained from culture after CMV antigen stimulation. This TCR derives from a human donor in good health (CMV status not recorded). Some clones in this sample may be carry-over from other donors' samples. V gene TRBV13 combines with J gene TRBJ2-5; 10 bases map to TRBD1. The CDR3 here is CASSFWTGGQETQYF. As DNA, the CDR3 is TGTGCCAGCAGCTTTTGGACAGGGGGCCAAGAGACCCAGTACTTC.